This entry describes one TCR beta chain. The data derive from a study of OX40 agonist ivuxolimab in advanced cancers. Study-level information: Ivuxolimab, which is an agonistic anti-OX40 (CD134) antibody, was administered to the patients.

The repertoire was sequenced with immunoSEQ multiplex PCR; TCRdb's copy has only in-frame clones and lacks some. The table includes around 64,000 clones, about 80% detected once. V was pared by 4 bases and J by 5 bases, with 8 bases of the junction left unmatched. Germline V lookup: CDR1 MGHRA, CDR2 YSYEKL. The CDR3 consists of 16 residues. Exclusion of a patient followed from autoimmune disease history or systemic immunosuppression. The V gene is TRBV4-1, the J gene TRBJ1-4, with 9 nucleotides matching TRBD1. The source was CD4+ or CD8+ T cells sorted from blood, collected in a trial of the OX40 agonist ivuxolimab. The sequence was obtained from an adult with an advanced solid tumor such as melanoma, head and neck, liver or kidney cancer. The DNA of the CDR3 is TGCGCCAGCAGCCCATCGGATGGACAGGGGAATGAAAAACTGTTTTTT. Translating gives CASSPSDGQGNEKLFF.